The clone carrying this T cell receptor beta chain was recorded only once. The target antigen is unknown. This specimen belongs to a study of T cells after yellow fever vaccination. Whole-study findings and limits: Though weaker, the secondary response peaked faster, on day 5 versus 15. Across the CD4 and CD8 compartments, a small share of clonotypes was present in both. Contamination of FACS-sorted repertoires by abundant clonotypes from the bulk population could occur. The booster response re-showed most primary clones: around 96% CD4, roughly 91% CD8.

MiXCR was run by TCRdb on the 5' RACE reads, yielding one entry per CDR3 protein. The sample yields 250,000 to 350,000 distinct CDR3 sequences, around 6.8% seen once. The CDR3 covers 12 residues. In germline, CDR1 is DFQATT, CDR2 SNEGSKA (reference sequence). Trimming left V 4 bases short and J 3 bases short, with 10 bases between. The source material was PBMCs, sampled roughly seven weeks after the first yellow fever vaccination. The source is a man younger than 35 who received the YFV17D yellow fever vaccine. V gene TRBV20-1 combines with J gene TRBJ2-7; D is possibly TRBD2 (6 bases). CDR3 sequence (DNA): TGCAGTGCTACAGGAGGGAGCTACGAGCAGTACGTC. This encodes CSATGGSYEQYV.